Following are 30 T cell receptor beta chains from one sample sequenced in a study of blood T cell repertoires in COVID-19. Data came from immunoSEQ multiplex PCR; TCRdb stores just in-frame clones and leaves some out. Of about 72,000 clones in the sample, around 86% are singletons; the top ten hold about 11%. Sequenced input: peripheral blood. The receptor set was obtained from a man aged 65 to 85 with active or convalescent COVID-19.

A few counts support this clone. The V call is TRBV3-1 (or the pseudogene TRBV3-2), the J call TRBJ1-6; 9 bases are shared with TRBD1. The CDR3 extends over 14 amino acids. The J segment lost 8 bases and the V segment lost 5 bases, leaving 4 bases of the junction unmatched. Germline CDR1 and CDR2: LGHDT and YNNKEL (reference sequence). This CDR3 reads CASSTGGRDSPLHF. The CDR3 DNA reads TGTGCCAGCAGCACAGGGGGCAGAGATTCACCCCTCCACTTT.

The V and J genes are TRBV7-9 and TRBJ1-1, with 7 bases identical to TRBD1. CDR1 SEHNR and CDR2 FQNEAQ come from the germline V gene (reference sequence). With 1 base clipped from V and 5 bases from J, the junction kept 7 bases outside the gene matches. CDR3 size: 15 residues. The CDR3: CASSLGHRGNTEAFF. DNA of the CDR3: TGTGCCAGCAGCTTAGGTCACAGGGGAAATACTGAAGCTTTCTTT.

CDR3 region: CASSLDPIETQYF. For the CDR3, the DNA is TGTGCCAGCAGCTTAGATCCTATAGAGACCCAGTACTTC. The rearrangement links TRBV11-3 to TRBJ2-5; D not resolved. The CDR3 sequence is 13 residues long. Between the trimmed V and J ends, which lost 0 bases and 4 bases, there was a span of 6 bases. CDR1 and CDR2 (germline): SGHNT, YENEEA.

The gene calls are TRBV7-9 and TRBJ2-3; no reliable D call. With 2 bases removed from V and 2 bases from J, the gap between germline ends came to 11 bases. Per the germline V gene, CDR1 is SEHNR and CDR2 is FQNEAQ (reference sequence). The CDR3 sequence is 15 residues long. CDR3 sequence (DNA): TGTGCCAGCAGCTTACCTTCGGGTACCACAGATACGCAGTATTTT. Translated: CASSLPSGTTDTQYF.

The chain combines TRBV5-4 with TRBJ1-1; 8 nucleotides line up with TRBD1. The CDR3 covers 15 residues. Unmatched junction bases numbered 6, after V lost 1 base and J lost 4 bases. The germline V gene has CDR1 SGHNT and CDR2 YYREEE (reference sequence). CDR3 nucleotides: TGTGCCAGCAGCTTGAGAGGACAGGGAATCACTGAAGCTTTCTTT. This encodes CASSLRGQGITEAFF. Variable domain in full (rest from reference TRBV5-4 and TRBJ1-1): ETGVTQSPTHLIKTRGQQVTLRCSSQSGHNTVSWYQQALGQGPQFIFQYYREEENGRGNFPPRFSGLQFPNYSSELNVNALELDDSALYLCASSLRGQGITEAFFGQGTRLTVV.

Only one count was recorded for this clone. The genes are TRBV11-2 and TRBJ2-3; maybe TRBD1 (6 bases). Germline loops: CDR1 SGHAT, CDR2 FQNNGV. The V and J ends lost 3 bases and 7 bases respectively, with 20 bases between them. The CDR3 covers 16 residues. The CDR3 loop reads CASSLSLLQGMNTQYF. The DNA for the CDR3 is TGTGCCAGCAGCTTGAGCCTCCTACAGGGCATGAATACGCAGTATTTT.

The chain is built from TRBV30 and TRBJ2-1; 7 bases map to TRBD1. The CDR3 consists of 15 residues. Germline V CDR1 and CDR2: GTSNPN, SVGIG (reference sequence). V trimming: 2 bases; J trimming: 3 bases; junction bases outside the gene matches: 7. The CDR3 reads CAWSPGQDFYNEQFF. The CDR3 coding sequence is TGTGCCTGGAGTCCAGGACAGGATTTCTACAATGAGCAGTTCTTC. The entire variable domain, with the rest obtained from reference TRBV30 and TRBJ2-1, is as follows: SQTIHQWPATLVQPVGSPLSLECTVEGTSNPNLYWYRQAAGRGLQLLFYSVGIGQISSEVPQNLSASRPQDRQFILSSKKLLLSDSGFYLCAWSPGQDFYNEQFFGPGTRLTVL.

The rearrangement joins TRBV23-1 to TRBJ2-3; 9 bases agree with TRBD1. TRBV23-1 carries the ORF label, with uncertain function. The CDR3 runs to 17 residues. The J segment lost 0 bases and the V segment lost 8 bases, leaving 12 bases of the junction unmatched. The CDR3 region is CASGSVRDRASTDTQYF. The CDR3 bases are TGCGCCAGCGGCTCGGTAAGGGACAGGGCTAGCACAGATACGCAGTATTTT.

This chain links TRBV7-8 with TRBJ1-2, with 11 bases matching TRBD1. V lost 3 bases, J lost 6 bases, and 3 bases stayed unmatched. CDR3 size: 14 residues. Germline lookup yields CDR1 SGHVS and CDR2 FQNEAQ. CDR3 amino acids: CASSFWTGGNGYTF. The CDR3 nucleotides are TGTGCCAGCAGCTTCTGGACAGGGGGCAATGGCTACACCTTC.

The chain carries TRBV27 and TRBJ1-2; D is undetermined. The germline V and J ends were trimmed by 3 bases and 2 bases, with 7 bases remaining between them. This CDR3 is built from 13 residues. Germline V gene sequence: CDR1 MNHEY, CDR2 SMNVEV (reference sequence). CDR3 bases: TGTGCCAGCAGTTTTTCGGGGAACTATGGCTACACCTTC. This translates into CASSFSGNYGYTF.

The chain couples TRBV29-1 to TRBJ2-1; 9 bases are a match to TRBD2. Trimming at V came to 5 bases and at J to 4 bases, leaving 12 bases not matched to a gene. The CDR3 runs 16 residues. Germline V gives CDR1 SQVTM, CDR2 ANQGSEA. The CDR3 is CSVCSAGGPLYNEQFF. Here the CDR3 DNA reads TGCAGCGTTTGTTCGGCGGGAGGGCCACTTTACAATGAGCAGTTCTTC.

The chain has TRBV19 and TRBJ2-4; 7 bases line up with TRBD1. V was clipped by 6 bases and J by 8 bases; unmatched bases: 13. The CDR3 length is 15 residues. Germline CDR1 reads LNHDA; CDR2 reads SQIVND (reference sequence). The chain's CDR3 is CASSLGQTPGYIQYF. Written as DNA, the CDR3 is TGTGCCAGTAGCCTGGGACAGACGCCAGGGTACATTCAGTACTTC.

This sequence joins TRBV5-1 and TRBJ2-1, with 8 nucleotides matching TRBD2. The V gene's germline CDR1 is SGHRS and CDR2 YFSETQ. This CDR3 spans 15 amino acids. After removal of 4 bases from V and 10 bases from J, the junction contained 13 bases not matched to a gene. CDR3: CASSPGRAASGEQFF. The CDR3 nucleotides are TGCGCCAGCAGCCCCGGGAGGGCGGCTTCAGGGGAGCAGTTCTTC.

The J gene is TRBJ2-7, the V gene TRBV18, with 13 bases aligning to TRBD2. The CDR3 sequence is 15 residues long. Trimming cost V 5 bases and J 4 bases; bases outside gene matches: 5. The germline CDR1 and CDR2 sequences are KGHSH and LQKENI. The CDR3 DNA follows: TGTGCCAGCTCAGCACTAGCGGGAGGGCCTTACGAGCAGTACTTC. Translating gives CASSALAGGPYEQYF.

The CDR3, as DNA: TGTGCCAGCAGCTTAGCACCTTATAGCGGGAGGAGTGGAAACACCGGGGAGCTGTTTTTT. Encoded protein: CASSLAPYSGRSGNTGELFF. The V and J genes are TRBV7-6 and TRBJ2-2; 10 bases are a match to TRBD2. Germline loops: CDR1 SGHVS, CDR2 FNYEAQ. The CDR3 covers 20 residues. J was trimmed by 2 bases and V by 0 bases; bases with no gene match: 12.

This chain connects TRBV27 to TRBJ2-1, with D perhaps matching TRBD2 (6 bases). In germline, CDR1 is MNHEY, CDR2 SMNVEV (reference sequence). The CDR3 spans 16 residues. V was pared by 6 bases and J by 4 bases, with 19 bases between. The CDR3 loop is CASSAGGRDRYNEQFF. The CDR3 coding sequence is TGTGCCAGCAGCGCCGGTGGGCGGGACCGATACAATGAGCAGTTCTTC.

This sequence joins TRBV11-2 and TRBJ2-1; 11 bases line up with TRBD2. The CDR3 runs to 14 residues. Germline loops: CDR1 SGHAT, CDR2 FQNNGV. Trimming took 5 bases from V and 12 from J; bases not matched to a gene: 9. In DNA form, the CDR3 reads TGTGCCAGCAGCGCCCGGACTAGCGGGCCCCCGCAGTTCTTC. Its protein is CASSARTSGPPQFF.

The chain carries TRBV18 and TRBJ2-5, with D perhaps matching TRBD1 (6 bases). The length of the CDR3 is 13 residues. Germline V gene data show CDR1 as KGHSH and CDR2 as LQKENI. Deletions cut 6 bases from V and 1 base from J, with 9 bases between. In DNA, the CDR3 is TGTGCCAGCTCTAGGGACATCCAAGAGACCCAGTACTTC. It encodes CASSRDIQETQYF.

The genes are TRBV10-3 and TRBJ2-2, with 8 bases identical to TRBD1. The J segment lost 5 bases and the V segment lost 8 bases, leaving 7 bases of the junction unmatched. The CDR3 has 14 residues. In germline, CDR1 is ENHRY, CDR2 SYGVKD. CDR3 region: CAIRRGQETGELFF. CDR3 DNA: TGTGCCATCCGCAGGGGGCAGGAAACCGGGGAGCTGTTTTTT.

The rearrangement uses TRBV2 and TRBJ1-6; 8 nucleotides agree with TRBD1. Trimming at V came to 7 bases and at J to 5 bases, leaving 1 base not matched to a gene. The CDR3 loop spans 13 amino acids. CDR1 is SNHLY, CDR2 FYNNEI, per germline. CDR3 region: CASMTGDNSPLHF. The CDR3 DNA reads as TGTGCCAGCATGACAGGGGATAATTCACCCCTCCACTTT. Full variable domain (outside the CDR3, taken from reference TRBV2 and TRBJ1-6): EPEVTQTPSHQVTQMGQEVILRCVPISNHLYFYWYRQILGQKVEFLVSFYNNEISEKSEIFDDQFSVERPDGSNFTLKIRSTKLEDSAMYFCASMTGDNSPLHFGNGTRLTVT.

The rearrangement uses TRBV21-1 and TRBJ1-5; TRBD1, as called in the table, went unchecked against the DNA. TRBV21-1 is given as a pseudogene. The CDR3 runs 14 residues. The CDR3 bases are TGTGCCAGCAGCAAGTGCAGGGGGCATCAGCCCCAGCATTTT. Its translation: CASSKCRGHQPQHF.

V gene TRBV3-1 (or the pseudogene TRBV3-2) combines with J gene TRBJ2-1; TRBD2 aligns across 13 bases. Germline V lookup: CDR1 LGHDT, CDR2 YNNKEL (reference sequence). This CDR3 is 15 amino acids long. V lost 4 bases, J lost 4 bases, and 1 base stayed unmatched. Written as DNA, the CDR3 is TGTGCCAGCAGCCTGACTAGCGGGAGGTACAATGAGCAGTTCTTC. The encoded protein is CASSLTSGRYNEQFF.

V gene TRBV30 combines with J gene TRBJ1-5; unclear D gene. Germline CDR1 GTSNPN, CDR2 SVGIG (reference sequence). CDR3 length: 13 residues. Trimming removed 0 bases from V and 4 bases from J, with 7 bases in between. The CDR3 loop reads CAWSVQLNQPQHF. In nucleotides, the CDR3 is TGTGCCTGGAGTGTACAACTAAATCAGCCCCAGCATTTT.

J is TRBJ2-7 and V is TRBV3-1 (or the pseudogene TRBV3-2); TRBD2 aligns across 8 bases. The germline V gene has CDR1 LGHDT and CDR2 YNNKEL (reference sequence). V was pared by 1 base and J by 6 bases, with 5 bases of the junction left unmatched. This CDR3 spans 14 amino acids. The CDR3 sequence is CASSQVGTRIEQYF. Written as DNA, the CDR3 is TGTGCCAGCAGCCAAGTTGGGACTAGGATCGAGCAGTACTTC.

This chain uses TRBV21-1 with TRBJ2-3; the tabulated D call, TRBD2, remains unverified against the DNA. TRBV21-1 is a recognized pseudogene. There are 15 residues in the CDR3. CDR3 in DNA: TGTGCCAGCAGCAAAGTAGTCAGGGACTCAGATACGCAGTATTTT. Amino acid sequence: CASSKVVRDSDTQYF.

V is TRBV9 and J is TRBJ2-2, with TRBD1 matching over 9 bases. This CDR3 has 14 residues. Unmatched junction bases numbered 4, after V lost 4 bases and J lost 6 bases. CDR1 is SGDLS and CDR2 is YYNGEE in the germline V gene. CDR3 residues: CASSTGGNPGELFF. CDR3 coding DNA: TGTGCCAGCAGCACAGGGGGCAATCCCGGGGAGCTGTTTTTT.

As DNA, the CDR3 is TGTGCCGCGGGGTGGGAGGCGCTTGGAAATGAGCAGTTCTTC. The encoded protein is CAAGWEALGNEQFF. The chain employs TRBV28 and TRBJ2-1; TRBD2 is a possible D gene (6 bases). V was cut by 11 bases and J by 7 bases, with 21 bases left in between. The CDR3 contains 14 residues. CDR1 and CDR2 from the germline V gene are MDHEN and SYDVKM.

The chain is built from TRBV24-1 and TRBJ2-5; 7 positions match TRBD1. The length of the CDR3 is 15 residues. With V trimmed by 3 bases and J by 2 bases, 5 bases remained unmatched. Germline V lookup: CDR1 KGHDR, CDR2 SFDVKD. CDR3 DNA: TGTGCCACCAGTGATAAGACAGGGCTACAAGAGACCCAGTACTTC. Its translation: CATSDKTGLQETQYF.

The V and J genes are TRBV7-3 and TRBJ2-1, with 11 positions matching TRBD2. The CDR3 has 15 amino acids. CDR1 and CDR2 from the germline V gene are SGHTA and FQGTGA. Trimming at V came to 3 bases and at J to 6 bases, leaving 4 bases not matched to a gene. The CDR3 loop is CASSLIAGGSNEQFF. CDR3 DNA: TGTGCCAGCAGCTTGATAGCGGGAGGGTCCAATGAGCAGTTCTTC.

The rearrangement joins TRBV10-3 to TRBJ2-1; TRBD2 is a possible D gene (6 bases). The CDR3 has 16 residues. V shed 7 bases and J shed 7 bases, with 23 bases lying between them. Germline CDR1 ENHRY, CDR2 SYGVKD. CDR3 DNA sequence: TGTGCCATCAATGCGGCGGAGGGAGGCAGGGAAAATGAGCAGTTCTTC. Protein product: CAINAAEGGRENEQFF.